This T cell receptor (beta chain) was captured in a study of cytomegalovirus exposure and HLA in healthy donors. The study, taken as a whole, reports: Analyzed later, most CMV-associated TCR beta chains appeared HLA-restricted.

The PCR made use of 60 Vbeta and 13 Jbeta primers. Generated by immunoSEQ multiplex PCR, the TCRdb table keeps only in-frame clones and is missing some. The sample records 180,000 or so clones, over 65% being singletons. The CDR3 loop spans 14 amino acids. V lost 7 bases to trimming and J lost 2 bases; unmatched junction nucleotides: 4. Germline CDR1 is MNHNS and CDR2 is SASEGT. Each donor's status was that of a healthy bone marrow donor. Of note for this clone: Its antigen is still unknown.

The chain is built from TRBV6-1 and TRBJ2-7, with 11 bases that match TRBD2. The origin of this receptor is an older woman in good health and CMV-seropositive. Specimen: PBMCs. The CDR3 region is CASTTSGVPYEQYF. CDR3 sequence (DNA): TGTGCCAGCACGACTAGCGGGGTACCCTACGAGCAGTACTTC.